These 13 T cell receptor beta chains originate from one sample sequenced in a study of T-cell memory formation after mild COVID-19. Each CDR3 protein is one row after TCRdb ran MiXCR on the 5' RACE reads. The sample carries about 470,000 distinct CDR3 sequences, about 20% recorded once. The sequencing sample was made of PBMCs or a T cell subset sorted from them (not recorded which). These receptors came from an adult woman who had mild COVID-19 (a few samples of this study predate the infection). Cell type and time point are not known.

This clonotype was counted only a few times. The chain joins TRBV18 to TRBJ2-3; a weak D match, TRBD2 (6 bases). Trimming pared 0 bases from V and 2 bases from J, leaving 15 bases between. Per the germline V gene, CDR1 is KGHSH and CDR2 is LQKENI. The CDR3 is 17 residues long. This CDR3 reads CASSPPGVAASTDTQYF. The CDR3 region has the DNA TGTGCCAGCTCACCACCTGGGGTAGCGGCGTCCACAGATACGCAGTATTTT.

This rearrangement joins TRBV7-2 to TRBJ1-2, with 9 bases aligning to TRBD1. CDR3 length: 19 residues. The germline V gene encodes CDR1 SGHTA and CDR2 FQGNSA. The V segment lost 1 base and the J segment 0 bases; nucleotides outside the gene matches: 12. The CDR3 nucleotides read TGTGCCAGCAGCTTAGGGCCGGGACAGGGCCGCAATCCTAACTATGGCTACACCTTC. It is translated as CASSLGPGQGRNPNYGYTF.

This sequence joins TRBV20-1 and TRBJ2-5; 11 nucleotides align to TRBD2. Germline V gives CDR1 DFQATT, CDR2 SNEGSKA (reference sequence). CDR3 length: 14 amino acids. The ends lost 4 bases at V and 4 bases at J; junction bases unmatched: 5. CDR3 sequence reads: CSAIAGGPGETQYF. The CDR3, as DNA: TGCAGTGCTATAGCGGGGGGGCCCGGAGAGACCCAGTACTTC.

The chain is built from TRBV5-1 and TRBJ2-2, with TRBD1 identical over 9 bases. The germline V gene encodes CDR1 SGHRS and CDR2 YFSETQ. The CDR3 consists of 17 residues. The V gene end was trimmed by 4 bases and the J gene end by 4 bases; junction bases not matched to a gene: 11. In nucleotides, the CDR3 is TGCGCCAGCAGCACCCAACCTCCGGGACAGGGCACCGGGGAGCTGTTTTTT. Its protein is CASSTQPPGQGTGELFF.

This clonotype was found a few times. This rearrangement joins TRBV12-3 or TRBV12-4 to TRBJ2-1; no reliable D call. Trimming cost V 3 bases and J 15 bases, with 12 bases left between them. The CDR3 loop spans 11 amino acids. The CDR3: CASSFGSLPFF. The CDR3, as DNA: TGTGCCAGCAGTTTCGGATCCTTGCCGTTCTTC.

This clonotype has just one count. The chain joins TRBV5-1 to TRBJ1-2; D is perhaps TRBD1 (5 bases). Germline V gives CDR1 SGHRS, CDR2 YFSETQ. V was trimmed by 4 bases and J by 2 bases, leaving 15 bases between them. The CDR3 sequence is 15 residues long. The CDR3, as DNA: TGCGCCAGCAGCGGGCCGGGGGGAGAAAACTATGGCTACACCTTC. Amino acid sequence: CASSGPGGENYGYTF. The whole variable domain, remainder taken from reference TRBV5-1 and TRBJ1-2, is KAGVTQTPRYLIKTRGQQVTLSCSPISGHRSVSWYQQTPGQGLQFLFEYFSETQRNKGNFPGRFSGRQFSNSRSEMNVSTLELGDSALYLCASSGPGGENYGYTFGSGTRLTVV.

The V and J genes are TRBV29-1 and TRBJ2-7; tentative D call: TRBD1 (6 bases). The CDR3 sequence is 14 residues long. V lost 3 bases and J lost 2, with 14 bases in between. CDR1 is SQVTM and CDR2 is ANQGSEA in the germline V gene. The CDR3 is CSVEARGRTYEQYF. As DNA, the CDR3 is TGCAGCGTTGAGGCCAGGGGTAGAACCTACGAGCAGTACTTC.

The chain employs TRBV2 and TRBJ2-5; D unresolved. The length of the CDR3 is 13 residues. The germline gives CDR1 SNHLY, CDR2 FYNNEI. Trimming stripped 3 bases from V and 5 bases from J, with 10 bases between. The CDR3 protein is CASSDVFGETQYF. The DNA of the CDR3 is TGTGCCAGCAGTGACGTGTTCGGGGAGACCCAGTACTTC.

The CDR3 nucleotides read TGTGCCAGCAGACGCATTAATTCACCCCTCCACTTT. As protein: CASRRINSPLHF. The chain joins TRBV11-2 to TRBJ1-6; the D is unclear. V was clipped by 6 bases and J by 6 bases, with 6 bases between them. From germline, CDR1 is SGHAT and CDR2 FQNNGV. CDR3 size: 12 residues.

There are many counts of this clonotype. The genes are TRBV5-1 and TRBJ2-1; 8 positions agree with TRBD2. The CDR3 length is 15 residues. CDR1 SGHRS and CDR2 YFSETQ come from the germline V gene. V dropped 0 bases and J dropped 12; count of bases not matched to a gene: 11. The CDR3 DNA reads TGCGCCAGCAGCTTGGAAAGGACTAGCCCTCGGGTGCAGTTCTTC. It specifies CASSLERTSPRVQFF.

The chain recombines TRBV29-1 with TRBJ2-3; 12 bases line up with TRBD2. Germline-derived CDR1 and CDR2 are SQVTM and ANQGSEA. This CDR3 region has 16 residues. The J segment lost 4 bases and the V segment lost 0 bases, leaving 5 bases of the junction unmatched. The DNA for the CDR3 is TGCAGCGTTGAAGATCTAGCGGGAGGGCCCTCAGATACGCAGTATTTT. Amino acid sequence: CSVEDLAGGPSDTQYF.

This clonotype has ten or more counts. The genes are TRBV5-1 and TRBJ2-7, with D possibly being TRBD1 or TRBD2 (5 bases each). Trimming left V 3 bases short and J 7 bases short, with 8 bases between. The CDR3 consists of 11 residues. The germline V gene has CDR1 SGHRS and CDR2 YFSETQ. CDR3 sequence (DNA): TGCGCCAGCAGCTGGGACCGGGAGCAGTACTTC. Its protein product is CASSWDREQYF.

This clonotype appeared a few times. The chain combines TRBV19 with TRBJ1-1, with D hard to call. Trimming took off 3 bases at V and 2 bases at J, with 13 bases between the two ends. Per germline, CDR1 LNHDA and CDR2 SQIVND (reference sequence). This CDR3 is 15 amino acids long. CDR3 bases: TGTGCCAGTAGTATTCCGGGTCGGCTAAACACTGAAGCTTTCTTT. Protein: CASSIPGRLNTEAFF.